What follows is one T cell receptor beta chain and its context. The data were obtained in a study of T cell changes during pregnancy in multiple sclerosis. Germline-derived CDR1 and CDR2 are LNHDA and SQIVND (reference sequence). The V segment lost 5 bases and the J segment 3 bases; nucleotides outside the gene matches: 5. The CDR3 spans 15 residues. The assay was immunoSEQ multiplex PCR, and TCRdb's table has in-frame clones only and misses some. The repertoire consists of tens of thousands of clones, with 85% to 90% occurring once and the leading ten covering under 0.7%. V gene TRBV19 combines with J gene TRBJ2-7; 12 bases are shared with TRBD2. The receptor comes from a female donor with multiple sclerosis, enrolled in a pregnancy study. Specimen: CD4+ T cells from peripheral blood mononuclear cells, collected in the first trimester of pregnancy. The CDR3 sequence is CASSSWTSGDYEQYF. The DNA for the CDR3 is TGTGCCAGTAGTTCCTGGACTAGCGGGGACTACGAGCAGTACTTC.